The entry below describes one TCR beta chain. The antigen is undetermined. The data were obtained in a study of CD4+ T cells in melanoma. CDR1 and CDR2 (germline): SGHRS, YFSETQ. With 2 bases removed from V and 8 bases from J, the gap between germline ends came to 13 bases. This CDR3 has 14 residues. Assay: immunoSEQ multiplex PCR; the TCRdb copy retains only in-frame clones and omits some. Of approximately 15,000 clones listed, 62% are singletons. General study findings and limits: In melanoma, neoantigen-specific CD4+ T cells reportedly differed in differentiation state. CD8+ T cell, macrophage and B cell function reportedly correlated with neoantigen-specific CD4+ T cells.

This TCR was sampled from a human donor with melanoma. J is TRBJ1-4 and V is TRBV5-1; no clear D. What was sequenced was cells from a culture (not recorded whether cultured in vitro). The DNA for the CDR3 is TGCGCCAGCAGCTTTGGGCACCTCAGGGAAAAACTGTTTTTT. Amino acid sequence: CASSFGHLREKLFF.